This paragraph covers one TCR beta chain sequence. This clonotype has more than one count but fewer than ten. No cognate antigen has been identified for it. No base quality values were provided; no much bigger clone lies one nucleotide off. TCR beta CDR3 regions were amplified from RNA transcripts. The first round of RT-PCR for the TCR CDR3 was performed with the HTBI primer set and the Qiagen OneStep RT-PCR kit. A second multiplex PCR round built the libraries, followed by size selection and purification. Sequencing of the libraries was done on an Illumina HiSeq2000 using paired-end 100 bp reads. Regarding the original processing steps: SOAPnuke was used to process the raw data, throwing out any read that contained adapters or uncalled bases, had a mean Phred below 15, or lacked an exact constant-primer or identifier match. High-quality paired reads were merged using COPE v1.2.5, and each unique nucleotide sequence was defined as a clonotype. Clonotypes were aligned to IMGT TRBV, TRBD and TRBJ reference segments using MiTCR v1.1. The analysis was restricted to V-J combinations with a frequency above 0.0001, which together covered 99.2% of the repertoires. A TCS score was defined as the ratio between F50 (clonal expansion) and ExV (chaos), using BLOSUM62-based TCRdist between CDR3 peptides within each V-J. Welch's t-statistics and random forest reduced 514 V-J features to fewer than 15, which were used in a naive Bayes classifier (R e1071). The similarity between thyroid and blood repertoires was quantified using the Morisita-Horn index. TCRdb itself trimmed the public reads at Q25 with fastp, ran MiXCR and retained productive beta chains. Every CDR3 protein is listed once, alongside the most common genes and DNA of its rows. In this record, the V and J calls reflect TCRdb's handling and not the investigators' own analysis. This sample gives hundreds of thousands of distinct CDR3 sequences in total; around 39% of them show up just once. In total, the top ten clones hold more than 7% of the sample.

From the germline V gene, CDR1 is SGHVS and CDR2 is FNYEAQ. V loses 4 bases of germline sequence and J loses 7 bases, and the interval between the two ends is 11 bases. The CDR3 covers 13 residues, taking in both the cysteine and the phenylalanine. Only the CDR3 DNA stays, 39 bases, in frame from base 1. The data are from a study of T cells in Graves' hyperthyroidism and ophthalmopathy (dated by TCRdb to between 2019 and 2020). Concerning the study at large: Peripheral blood was sampled at the time of initial diagnosis, prior to any treatment. To identify TCR V-J signatures that set the groups apart, the researchers used a discovery cohort of 100 patients, made up of around 40 with Graves' ophthalmopathy and 55 to 65 with stable Graves' hyperthyroidism. Whether ophthalmopathy could be predicted prospectively was tested in an independent validation cohort made up of approximately 19 hyperthyroidism patients plus 17 patients who later progressed to ophthalmopathy. For training and testing, the 100 or so patients in the discovery cohort were randomly divided in a 7:3 ratio. Thyroid tissue and blood T-cell repertoires from more than 5 Graves' hyperthyroidism patients were also compared in the study. After sampling, hyperthyroidism patients received methimazole starting at 30 mg daily, and ophthalmopathy patients received high-dose intravenous methylprednisolone. The paper reports TCR Vbeta CDR3 sequencing of 140 or so peripheral blood samples: fewer than 50 ophthalmopathy, some 80 hyperthyroidism and approximately 17 progressor patients.

A patient counted as having stable Graves' hyperthyroidism if no progression to ophthalmopathy occurred over 18 months of follow-up. Hyperthyroidism patients were aged 18 to 65 years and newly diagnosed, with disease duration of less than 2 months. Patients with uncontrolled infections, other autoimmune diseases, pregnancy or lactation were excluded. Diagnoses were established on the basis of clinical symptoms, serum thyroxine and TRAb, thyroid ultrasound, and orbital computed tomography. Ficoll-Paque density gradient centrifugation was used to isolate PBMCs from around 10 ml of fresh peripheral blood. Total RNA was extracted with Trizol reagent, and quality was checked on an Agilent 2100 Bioanalyzer. The research as a whole found: During validation, the model predicted progression to ophthalmopathy a median of approximately 6.5 months ahead of onset, with roughly 65% sensitivity and 72.22% specificity. Most expanded thyroid clonotypes (frequency above 0.001) were also found in blood, which suggests that blood repertoires may mirror thyroid immune responses. Ophthalmopathy was separated from stable hyperthyroidism by a 13 V-J signature model, with 85% to 90% sensitivity and about 81% specificity obtained in cross-validation and 80%/75% obtained in testing. Sample size was not statistically predetermined, and blinding of investigators to group allocation was not performed.

The sequencing input was blood. This receptor was identified in a man younger than 30 with Graves' hyperthyroidism. Recombination joined TRBV7-6 with TRBJ1-5; the D gene cannot be named for sure. The CDR3 protein sequence reads: CASSSGVEQPQHF. The sequenced DNA: TGTGCCAGCAGCTCCGGTGTGGAGCAGCCCCAGCATTTT.